These T cell receptor beta chains were read from a single sample in a study of cytomegalovirus exposure and HLA in healthy donors. The table came from immunoSEQ multiplex PCR; TCRdb's copy has only in-frame clones and leaves some out. The sample holds roughly 140,000 clones, about 64% seen once. The sequencing sample was made of PBMCs. Receptors originate from an older woman in good health and CMV-seropositive. Both conserved end residues are part of each CDR3. The order of the fields is CDR3 length, V gene, J gene, clone size, D gene, CDR3 DNA, CDR3 protein. A D gene is named only where the DNA matches it firmly. The listing skips clone size in some rows; elsewhere it reads once, few, many or a size class.

cdr3_length: 12
v_call: TRBV10-3
j_call: TRBJ2-1
clone_size: few
d_call: -
cdr3_nt: TGTGCCATCAGTGAGTCATCAGCGGAGCAGTTCTTC
cdr3_aa: CAISESSAEQFF

cdr3_length: 13
v_call: TRBV5-1
j_call: TRBJ1-5
clone_size: once
d_call: -
cdr3_nt: TGCGCCAGCAGCTTGGGTCAGAATCAGCCCCAGCATTTT
cdr3_aa: CASSLGQNQPQHF

cdr3_length: 15
v_call: TRBV19
j_call: TRBJ1-1
clone_size: few
d_call: -
cdr3_nt: TGTGCCAGTAGTCCCGGGGCAGGGAGGTTCACTGAAGCTTTCTTT
cdr3_aa: CASSPGAGRFTEAFF

cdr3_length: 11
v_call: TRBV29-1
j_call: TRBJ2-1
clone_size: many
d_call: -
cdr3_nt: TGCAGCGTTGTCAAGGACAGCGAACGAATCTTC
cdr3_aa: CSVVKDSERIF

cdr3_length: 17
v_call: TRBV10-1
j_call: TRBJ1-5
clone_size: -
d_call: -
cdr3_nt: TGCGCCAGCAGACCCCCAGGAGGGCAGTATAGCAATCAGCCCCAGCATTTT
cdr3_aa: CASRPPGGQYSNQPQHF

cdr3_length: 15
v_call: TRBV15
j_call: TRBJ2-1
clone_size: -
d_call: -
cdr3_nt: TGTGCCACCAGCAGAGATCTGGGGAGTGCCAATGAGCAGTTCTTC
cdr3_aa: CATSRDLGSANEQFF

cdr3_length: 14
v_call: TRBV7-9
j_call: TRBJ1-1
clone_size: few
d_call: -
cdr3_nt: TGTGCCAGCAGCTTAGGACAGCCGAACACTGAAGCTTTCTTT
cdr3_aa: CASSLGQPNTEAFF

cdr3_length: 17
v_call: TRBV15
j_call: TRBJ2-5
clone_size: few
d_call: -
cdr3_nt: TGTGCCACCAGCAGAGATTTCCGGTCCAGGGTGGAAGAGACCCAGTACTTC
cdr3_aa: CATSRDFRSRVEETQYF

cdr3_length: 15
v_call: TRBV7-3
j_call: TRBJ2-1
clone_size: few
d_call: TRBD2
cdr3_nt: TGTGCCAGCAGCTTAGAACCTAGCGGGAGAGGGGAGCAGTTCTTC
cdr3_aa: CASSLEPSGRGEQFF

cdr3_length: 14
v_call: TRBV25-1
j_call: TRBJ2-1
clone_size: -
d_call: -
cdr3_nt: TGTGCCAGCAGTGGCCGGGACAATTACAATGAGCAGTTCTTC
cdr3_aa: CASSGRDNYNEQFF

cdr3_length: 17
v_call: TRBV30
j_call: TRBJ1-5
clone_size: few
d_call: TRBD1
cdr3_nt: TGTGCCTGGAGTGTAAGCTTAAGGGGGCGAGTTGATCAGCCCCAGCATTTT
cdr3_aa: CAWSVSLRGRVDQPQHF

cdr3_length: 14
v_call: TRBV2
j_call: TRBJ2-1
clone_size: -
d_call: TRBD2
cdr3_nt: TGTGCCAGTCAGGGAAAGCGGGATGTTGGGGAGCAGTTCTTC
cdr3_aa: CASQGKRDVGEQFF

cdr3_length: 11
v_call: TRBV7-2
j_call: TRBJ2-3
clone_size: once
d_call: -
cdr3_nt: TGTGCCAGCTCGGGTGCAGATACGCAGTATTTT
cdr3_aa: CASSGADTQYF

cdr3_length: 15
v_call: TRBV28
j_call: TRBJ1-4
clone_size: -
d_call: -
cdr3_nt: TGTGCCAGCAGTCCCTTGACAGGATGGGATGAAAAACTGTTTTTT
cdr3_aa: CASSPLTGWDEKLFF

cdr3_length: 18
v_call: TRBV28
j_call: TRBJ2-1
clone_size: once
d_call: TRBD2
cdr3_nt: TGTGCCAGCAGTTTATTCGGATCTTCGGGACTAGGTCGCAATGAGCAGTTCTTC
cdr3_aa: CASSLFGSSGLGRNEQFF

cdr3_length: 16
v_call: TRBV27
j_call: TRBJ2-2
clone_size: few
d_call: TRBD2
cdr3_nt: TGTGCCAGCAGTTTTTGGGGGGAGGGGCTCGGCGGGGAGCTGTTTTTT
cdr3_aa: CASSFWGEGLGGELFF

cdr3_length: 18
v_call: TRBV9
j_call: TRBJ1-3
clone_size: -
d_call: TRBD1
cdr3_nt: TGTGCCAGCAGCGTAGGGGCAGGGACAGAAGGACACAAAAACACCATATATTTT
cdr3_aa: CASSVGAGTEGHKNTIYF

cdr3_length: 14
v_call: TRBV6-1
j_call: TRBJ2-1
clone_size: -
d_call: TRBD1
cdr3_nt: TGTGCCAGCACTGAGACAGGGGGTCCCAATGAGCAGTTCTTC
cdr3_aa: CASTETGGPNEQFF